This TCR beta chain appears in the sequencing data of a study of blood T cell repertoires in COVID-19. Study-wide context: From the United States, Italy and Spain came samples of acute and convalescent COVID-19. Sources were T cells, B-cell-depleted T cells, or PBMCs; the material itself was cDNA or gDNA.

Patients from Seattle were sampled longitudinally, starting during active infection. CDR1 and CDR2 from the germline V gene are SEHNR and FQNEAQ (reference sequence). CDR3 length: 14 amino acids. J lost 8 bases, V lost 2 bases, and 4 bases had no gene match. Per the authors' pipeline: For nucleated cells, counts were estimated from reference gene primer amplification. Repertoires were generated with immunoSEQ multiplex PCR, while TCRdb's copy carries only in-frame clones and drops some. For V, J and clone size, that table is used; D and trimming come from the DNA. The sample contains about 140,000 clones, about 85% of which appear only once.

The sequenced sample was peripheral blood. The source is a human donor with COVID-19, enrolled during active disease. The donor label of this sample is uncertain. The V and J genes are TRBV7-9 and TRBJ2-3, with 10 bases identical to TRBD2. As DNA, the CDR3 is TGTGCCAGCAGCTTAAGCGGGGGGGTTGGTACGCAGTATTTT. This translates into CASSLSGGVGTQYF.